This T cell receptor beta chain came from a study of blood T cell repertoires in COVID-19. Study information: T cells, B-cell-depleted T cells, or PBMCs supplied cDNA or gDNA.

Authors' methods: Amplifying reference gene primers gave estimates of nucleated cell counts. Profiled with immunoSEQ multiplex PCR; TCRdb holds only in-frame clones, not every one. D and trimming come from the DNA, and the V and J calls and clone size come from that table. The profile shows 150,000 to 200,000 clones, around three quarters of them singletons. Germline V gives CDR1 SGHTA, CDR2 FQGNSA. The junction had 4 bases not matched to a gene; V was cut back by 5 bases and J by 0 bases. The CDR3 is 15 residues long. The chain has TRBV7-2 and TRBJ2-7, with TRBD2 identical over 10 bases. This receptor was obtained from a man aged 60 to 75 with active or convalescent COVID-19. Sequences were obtained from peripheral blood. The CDR3 DNA reads TGTGCCAGCAGCAAGACTAGCGGGTTCTCCTACGAGCAGTACTTC. Encoded protein: CASSKTSGFSYEQYF.